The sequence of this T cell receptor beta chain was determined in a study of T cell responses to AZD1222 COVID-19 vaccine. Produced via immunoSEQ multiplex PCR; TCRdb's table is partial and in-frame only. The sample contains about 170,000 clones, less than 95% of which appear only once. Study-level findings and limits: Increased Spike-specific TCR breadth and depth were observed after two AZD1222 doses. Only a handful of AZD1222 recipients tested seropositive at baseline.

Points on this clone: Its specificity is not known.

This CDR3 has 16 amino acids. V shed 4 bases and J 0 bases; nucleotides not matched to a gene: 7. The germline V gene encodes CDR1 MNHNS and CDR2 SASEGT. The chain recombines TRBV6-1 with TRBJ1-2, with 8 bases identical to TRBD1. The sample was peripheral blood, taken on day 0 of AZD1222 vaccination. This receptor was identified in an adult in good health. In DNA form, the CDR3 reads TGTGCCAGCAGTGGCGGGACAGGAGGATCTAACTATGGCTACACCTTC. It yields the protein CASSGGTGGSNYGYTF.